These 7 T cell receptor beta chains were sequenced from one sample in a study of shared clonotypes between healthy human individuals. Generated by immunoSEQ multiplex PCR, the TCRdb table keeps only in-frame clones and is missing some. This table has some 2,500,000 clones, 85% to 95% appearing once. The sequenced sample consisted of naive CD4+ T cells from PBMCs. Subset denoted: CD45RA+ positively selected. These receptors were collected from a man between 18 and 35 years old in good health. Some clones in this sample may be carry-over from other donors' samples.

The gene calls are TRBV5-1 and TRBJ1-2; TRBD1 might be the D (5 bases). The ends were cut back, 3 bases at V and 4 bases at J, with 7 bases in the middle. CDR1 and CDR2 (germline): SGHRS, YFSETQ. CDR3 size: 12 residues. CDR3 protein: CASSSGFYGYTF. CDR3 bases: TGCGCCAGCAGCTCAGGGTTCTATGGCTACACCTTC.

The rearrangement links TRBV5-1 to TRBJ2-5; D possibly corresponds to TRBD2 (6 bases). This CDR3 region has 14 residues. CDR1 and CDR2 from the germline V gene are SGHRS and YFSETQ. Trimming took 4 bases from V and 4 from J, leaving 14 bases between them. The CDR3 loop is CASSPTTSTETQYF. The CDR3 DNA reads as TGCGCCAGCAGCCCTACGACTAGTACAGAGACCCAGTACTTC.

CDR3 nucleotide sequence: TGTGCCAGCAAAGAGAGATACATCACCCCCCAGCATTTT. It codes for CASKERYITPQHF. The chain has TRBV28 and TRBJ1-5; D ambiguous. The CDR3 consists of 13 residues. Germline lookup yields CDR1 MDHEN and CDR2 SYDVKM. Trimming stripped 7 bases from V and 10 bases from J, with 17 bases between.

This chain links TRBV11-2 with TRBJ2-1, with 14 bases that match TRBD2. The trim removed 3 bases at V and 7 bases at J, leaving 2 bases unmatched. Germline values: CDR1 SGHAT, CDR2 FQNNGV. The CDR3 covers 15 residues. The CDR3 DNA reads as TGTGCCAGCAGCTTTAGGACTAGCGGGAGGAATGAGCAGTTCTTC. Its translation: CASSFRTSGRNEQFF.

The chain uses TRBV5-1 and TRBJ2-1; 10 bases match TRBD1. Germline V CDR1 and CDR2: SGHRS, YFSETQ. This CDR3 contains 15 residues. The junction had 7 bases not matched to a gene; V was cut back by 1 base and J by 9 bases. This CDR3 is CASSLPGQGLTEQFF. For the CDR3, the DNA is TGCGCCAGCAGCTTGCCGGGACAGGGGTTAACTGAGCAGTTCTTC.

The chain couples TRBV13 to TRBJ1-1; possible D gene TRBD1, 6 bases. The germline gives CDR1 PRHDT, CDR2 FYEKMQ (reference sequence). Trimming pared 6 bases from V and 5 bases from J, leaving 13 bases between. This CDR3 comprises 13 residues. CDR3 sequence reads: CASSPTGRTEAFF. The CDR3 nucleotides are TGTGCCAGCAGTCCTACAGGGAGAACTGAAGCTTTCTTT.

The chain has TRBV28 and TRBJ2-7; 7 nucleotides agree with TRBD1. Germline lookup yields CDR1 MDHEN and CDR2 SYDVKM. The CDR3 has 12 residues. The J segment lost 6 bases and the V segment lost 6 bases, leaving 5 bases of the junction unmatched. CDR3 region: CASRTGLIEQYF. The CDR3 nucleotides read TGTGCCAGCAGGACAGGGCTTATCGAGCAGTACTTC.